This TCR beta chain was recorded in a study of draining lymph node invasion in breast cancer. Memory conventional CD4 T cells were sorted as CD4+ CD45RA- CD25- cells. From germline, CDR1 is MNHEY and CDR2 SVGAGI. This CDR3 is built from 18 residues. Trimming removed 5 bases from V and 0 bases from J; junction bases left unmatched: 9. One entry per CDR3 protein results from TCRdb running MiXCR on the bulk RNA-seq reads. Of around 2,500 distinct CDR3 sequences in the sample, approximately 81% were seen once. The sequence came from a female donor with luminal breast cancer. The chain recombines TRBV6-5 with TRBJ1-5, with TRBD1 matching over 11 bases. The sample consisted of sorted memory CD4+ effector T cells from a lymph node. The CDR3 protein is CASSRGTGGVRSNQPQHF. The CDR3, as DNA: TGTGCCAGCAGTCGGGGGACAGGGGGGGTGCGTAGCAATCAGCCCCAGCATTTT.